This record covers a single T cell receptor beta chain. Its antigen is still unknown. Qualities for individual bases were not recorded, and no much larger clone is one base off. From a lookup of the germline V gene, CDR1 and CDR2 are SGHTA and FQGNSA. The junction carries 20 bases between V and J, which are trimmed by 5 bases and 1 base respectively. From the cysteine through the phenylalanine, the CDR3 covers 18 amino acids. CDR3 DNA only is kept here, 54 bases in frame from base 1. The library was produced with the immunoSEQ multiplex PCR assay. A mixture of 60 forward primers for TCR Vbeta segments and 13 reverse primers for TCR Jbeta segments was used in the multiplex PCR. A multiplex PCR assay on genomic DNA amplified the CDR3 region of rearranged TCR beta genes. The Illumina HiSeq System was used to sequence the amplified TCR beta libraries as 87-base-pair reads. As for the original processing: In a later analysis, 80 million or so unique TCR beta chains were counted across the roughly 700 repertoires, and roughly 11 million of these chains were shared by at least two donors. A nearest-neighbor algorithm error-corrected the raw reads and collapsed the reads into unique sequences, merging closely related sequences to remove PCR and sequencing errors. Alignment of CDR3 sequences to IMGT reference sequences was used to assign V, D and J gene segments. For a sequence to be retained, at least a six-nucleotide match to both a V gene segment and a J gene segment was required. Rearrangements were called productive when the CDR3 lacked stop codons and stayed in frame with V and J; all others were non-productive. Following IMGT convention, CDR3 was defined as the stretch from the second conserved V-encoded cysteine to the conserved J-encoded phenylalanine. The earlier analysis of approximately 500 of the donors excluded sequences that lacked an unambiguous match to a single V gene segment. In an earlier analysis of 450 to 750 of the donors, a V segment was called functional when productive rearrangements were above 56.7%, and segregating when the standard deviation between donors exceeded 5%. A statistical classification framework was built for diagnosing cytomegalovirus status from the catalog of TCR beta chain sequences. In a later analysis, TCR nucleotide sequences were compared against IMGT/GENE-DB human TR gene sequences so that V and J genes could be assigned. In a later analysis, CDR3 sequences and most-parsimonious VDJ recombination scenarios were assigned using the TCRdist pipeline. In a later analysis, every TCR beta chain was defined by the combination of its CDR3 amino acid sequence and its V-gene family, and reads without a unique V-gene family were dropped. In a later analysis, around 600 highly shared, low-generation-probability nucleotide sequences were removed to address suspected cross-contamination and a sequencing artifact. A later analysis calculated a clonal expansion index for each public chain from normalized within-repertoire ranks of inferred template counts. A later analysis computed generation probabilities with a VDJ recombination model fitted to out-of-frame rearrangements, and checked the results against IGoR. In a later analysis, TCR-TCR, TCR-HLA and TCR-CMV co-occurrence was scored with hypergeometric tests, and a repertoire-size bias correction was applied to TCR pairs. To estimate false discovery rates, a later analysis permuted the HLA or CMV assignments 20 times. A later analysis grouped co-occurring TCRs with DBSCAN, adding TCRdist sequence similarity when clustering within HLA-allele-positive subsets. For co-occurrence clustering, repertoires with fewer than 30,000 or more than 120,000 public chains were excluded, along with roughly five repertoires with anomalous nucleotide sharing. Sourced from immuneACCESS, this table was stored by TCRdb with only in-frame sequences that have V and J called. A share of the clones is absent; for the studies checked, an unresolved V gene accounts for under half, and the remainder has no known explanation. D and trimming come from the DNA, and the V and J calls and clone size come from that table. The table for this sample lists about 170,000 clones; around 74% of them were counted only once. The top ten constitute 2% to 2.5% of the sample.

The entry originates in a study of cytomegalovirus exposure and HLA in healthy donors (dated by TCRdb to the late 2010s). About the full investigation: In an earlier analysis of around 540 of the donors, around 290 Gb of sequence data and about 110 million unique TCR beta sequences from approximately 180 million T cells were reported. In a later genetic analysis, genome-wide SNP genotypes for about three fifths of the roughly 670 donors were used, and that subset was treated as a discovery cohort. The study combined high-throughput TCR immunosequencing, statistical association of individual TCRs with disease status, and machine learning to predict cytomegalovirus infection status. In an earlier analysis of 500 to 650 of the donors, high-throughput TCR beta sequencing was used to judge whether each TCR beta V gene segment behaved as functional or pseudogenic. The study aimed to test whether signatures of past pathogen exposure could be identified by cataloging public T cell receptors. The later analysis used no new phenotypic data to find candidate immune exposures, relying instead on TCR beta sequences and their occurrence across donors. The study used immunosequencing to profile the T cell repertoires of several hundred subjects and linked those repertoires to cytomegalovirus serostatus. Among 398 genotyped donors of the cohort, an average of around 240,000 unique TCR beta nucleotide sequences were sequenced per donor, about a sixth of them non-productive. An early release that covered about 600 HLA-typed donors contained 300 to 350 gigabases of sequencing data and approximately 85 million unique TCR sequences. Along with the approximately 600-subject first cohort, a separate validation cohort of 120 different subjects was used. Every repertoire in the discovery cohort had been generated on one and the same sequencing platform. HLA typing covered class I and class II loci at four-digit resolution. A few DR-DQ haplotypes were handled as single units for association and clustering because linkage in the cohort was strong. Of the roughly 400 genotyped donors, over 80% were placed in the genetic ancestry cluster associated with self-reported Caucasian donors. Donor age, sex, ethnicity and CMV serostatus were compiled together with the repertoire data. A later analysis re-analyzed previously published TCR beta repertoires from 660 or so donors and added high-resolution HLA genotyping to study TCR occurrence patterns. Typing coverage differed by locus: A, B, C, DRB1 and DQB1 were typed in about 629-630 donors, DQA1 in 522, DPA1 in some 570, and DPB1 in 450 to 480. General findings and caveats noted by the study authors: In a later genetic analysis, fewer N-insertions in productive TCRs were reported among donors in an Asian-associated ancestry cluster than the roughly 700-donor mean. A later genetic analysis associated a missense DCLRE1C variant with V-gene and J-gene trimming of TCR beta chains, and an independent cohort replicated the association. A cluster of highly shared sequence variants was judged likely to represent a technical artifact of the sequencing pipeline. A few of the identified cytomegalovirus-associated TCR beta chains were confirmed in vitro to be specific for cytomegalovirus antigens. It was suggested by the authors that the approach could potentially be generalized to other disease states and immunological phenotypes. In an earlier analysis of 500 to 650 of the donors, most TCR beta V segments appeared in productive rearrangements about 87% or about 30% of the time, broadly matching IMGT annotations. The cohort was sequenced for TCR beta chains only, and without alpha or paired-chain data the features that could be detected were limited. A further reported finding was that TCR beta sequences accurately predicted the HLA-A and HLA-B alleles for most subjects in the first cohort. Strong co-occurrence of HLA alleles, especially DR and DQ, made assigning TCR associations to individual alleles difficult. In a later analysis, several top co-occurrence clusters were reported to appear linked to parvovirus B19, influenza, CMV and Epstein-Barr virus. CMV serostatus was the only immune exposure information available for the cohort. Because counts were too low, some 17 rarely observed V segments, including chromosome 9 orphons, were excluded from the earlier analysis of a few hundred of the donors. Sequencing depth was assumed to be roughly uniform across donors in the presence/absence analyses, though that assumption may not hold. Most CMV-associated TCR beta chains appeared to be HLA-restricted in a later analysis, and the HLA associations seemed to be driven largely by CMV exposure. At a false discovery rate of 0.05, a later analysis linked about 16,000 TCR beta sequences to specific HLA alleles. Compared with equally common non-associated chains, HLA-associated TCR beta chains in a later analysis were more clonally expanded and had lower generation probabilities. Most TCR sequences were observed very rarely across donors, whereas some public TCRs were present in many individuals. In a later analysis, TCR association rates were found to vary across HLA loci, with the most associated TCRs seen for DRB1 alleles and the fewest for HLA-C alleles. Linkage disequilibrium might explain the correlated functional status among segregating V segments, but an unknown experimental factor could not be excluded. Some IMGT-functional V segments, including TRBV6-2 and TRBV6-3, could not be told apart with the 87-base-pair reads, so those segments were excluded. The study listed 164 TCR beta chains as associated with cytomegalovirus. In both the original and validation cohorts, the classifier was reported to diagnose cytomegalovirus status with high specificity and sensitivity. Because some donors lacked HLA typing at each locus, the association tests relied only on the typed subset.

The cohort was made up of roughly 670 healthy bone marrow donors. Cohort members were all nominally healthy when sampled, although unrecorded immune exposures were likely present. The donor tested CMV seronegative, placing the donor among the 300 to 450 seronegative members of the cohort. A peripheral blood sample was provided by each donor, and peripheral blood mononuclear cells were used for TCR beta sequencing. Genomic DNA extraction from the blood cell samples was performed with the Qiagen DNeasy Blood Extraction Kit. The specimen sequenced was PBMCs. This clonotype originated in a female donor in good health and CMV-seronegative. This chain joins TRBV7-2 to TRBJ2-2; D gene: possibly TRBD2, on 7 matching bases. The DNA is TGTGCCAGCAGCCCCACCCCCGCGGGGGCCGGGAACACCGGGGAGCTGTTTTTT. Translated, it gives CASSPTPAGAGNTGELFF.